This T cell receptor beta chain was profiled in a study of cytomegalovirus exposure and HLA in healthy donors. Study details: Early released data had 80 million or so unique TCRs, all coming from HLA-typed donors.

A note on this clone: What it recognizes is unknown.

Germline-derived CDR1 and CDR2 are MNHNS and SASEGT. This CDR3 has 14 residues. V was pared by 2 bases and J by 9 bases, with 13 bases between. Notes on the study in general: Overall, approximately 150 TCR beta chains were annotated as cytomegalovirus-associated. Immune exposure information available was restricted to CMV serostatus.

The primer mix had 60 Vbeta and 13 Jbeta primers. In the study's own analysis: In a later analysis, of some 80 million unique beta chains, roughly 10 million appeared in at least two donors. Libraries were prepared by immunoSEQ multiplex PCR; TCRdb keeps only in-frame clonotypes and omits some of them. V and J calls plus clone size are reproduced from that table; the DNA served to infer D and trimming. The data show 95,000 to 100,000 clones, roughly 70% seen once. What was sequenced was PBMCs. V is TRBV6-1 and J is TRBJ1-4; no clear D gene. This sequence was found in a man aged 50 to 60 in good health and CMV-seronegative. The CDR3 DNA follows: TGTGCCAGCAGTGAATATGAGGGAGGGCAAAAACTGTTTTTT. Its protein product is CASSEYEGGQKLFF.